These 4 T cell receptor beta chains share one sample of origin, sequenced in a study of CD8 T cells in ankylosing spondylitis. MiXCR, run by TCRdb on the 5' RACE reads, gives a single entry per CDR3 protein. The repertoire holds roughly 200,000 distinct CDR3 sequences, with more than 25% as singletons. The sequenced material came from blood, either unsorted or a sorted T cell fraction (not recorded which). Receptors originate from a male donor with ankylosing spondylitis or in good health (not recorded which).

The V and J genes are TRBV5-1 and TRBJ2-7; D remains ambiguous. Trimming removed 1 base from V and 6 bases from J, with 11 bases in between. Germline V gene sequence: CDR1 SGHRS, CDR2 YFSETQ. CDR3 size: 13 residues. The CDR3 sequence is CASSLSGSTEQYF. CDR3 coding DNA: TGCGCCAGCAGCTTGAGTGGAAGTACCGAGCAGTACTTC.

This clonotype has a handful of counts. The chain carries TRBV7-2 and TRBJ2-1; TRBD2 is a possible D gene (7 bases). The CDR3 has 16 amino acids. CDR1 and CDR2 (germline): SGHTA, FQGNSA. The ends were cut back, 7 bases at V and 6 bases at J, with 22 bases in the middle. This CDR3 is CASTLPRPRGGNEQFF. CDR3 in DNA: TGTGCCAGCACCCTACCACGGCCTAGGGGGGGCAATGAGCAGTTCTTC.

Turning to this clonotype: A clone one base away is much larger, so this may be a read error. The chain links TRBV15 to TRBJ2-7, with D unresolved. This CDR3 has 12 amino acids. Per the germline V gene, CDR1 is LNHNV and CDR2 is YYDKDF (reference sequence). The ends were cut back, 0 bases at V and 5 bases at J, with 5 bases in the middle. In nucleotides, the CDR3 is TGTGCCACCAGCAGAGATCTTAACGAGCAGTACTTC. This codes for CATSRDLNEQYF.

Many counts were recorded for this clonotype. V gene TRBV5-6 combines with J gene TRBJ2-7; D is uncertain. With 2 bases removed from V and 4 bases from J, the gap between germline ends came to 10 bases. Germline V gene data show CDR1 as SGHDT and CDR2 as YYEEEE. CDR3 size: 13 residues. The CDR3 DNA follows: TGTGCCAGCAGCTTCCTCAGTGGGTACGAGCAGTACTTC. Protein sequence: CASSFLSGYEQYF.